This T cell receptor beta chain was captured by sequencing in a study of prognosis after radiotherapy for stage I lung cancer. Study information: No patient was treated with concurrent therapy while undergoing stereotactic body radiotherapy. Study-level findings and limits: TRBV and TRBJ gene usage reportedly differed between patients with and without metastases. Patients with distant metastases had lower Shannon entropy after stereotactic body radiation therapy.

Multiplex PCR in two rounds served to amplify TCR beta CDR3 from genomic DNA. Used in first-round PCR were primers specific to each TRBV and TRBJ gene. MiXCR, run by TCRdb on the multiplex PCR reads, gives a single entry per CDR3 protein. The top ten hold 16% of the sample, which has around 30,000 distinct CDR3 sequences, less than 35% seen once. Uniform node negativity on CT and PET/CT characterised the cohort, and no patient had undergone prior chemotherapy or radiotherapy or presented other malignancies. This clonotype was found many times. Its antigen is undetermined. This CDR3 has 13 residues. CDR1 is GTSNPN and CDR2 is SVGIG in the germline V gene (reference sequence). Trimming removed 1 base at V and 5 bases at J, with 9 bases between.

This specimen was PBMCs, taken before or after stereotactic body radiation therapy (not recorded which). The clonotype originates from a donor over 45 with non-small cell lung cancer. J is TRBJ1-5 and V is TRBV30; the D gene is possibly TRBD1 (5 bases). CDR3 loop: CAWSAGIDQPQHF. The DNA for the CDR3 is TGTGCCTGGAGTGCAGGGATCGATCAGCCCCAGCATTTT.